The clone carrying this TCR beta chain was observed at least ten times. This specimen comes from a study of T-cell memory formation after mild COVID-19. A single record per CDR3 protein comes from TCRdb applying MiXCR to the 5' RACE reads. The data contain around 440,000 distinct CDR3 sequences, 15% to 20% of them singletons. Germline V gene lookup returns CDR1 SGHKS and CDR2 YYEKEE (reference sequence). This CDR3 is 15 amino acids long. Trimming removed 0 bases from V and 3 bases from J, with 10 bases in between. This receptor was taken from an adult woman who had mild COVID-19 (a few samples of this study predate the infection). Cell type and time point are not known. The V call is TRBV5-5, the J call TRBJ1-5, with D uncertain. Material for sequencing was PBMCs or a T cell subset sorted from them (not recorded which). This CDR3 reads CASSLEAVNNQPQHF. In nucleotides, the CDR3 is TGTGCCAGCAGCTTGGAGGCAGTCAACAATCAGCCCCAGCATTTT. Full variable domain (rest looked up from reference TRBV5-5 and TRBJ1-5): DAGVTQSPTHLIKTRGQQVTLRCSPISGHKSVSWYQQVLGQGPQFIFQYYEKEERGRGNFPDRFSARQFPNYSSELNVNALLLGDSALYLCASSLEAVNNQPQHFGDGTRLSIL.